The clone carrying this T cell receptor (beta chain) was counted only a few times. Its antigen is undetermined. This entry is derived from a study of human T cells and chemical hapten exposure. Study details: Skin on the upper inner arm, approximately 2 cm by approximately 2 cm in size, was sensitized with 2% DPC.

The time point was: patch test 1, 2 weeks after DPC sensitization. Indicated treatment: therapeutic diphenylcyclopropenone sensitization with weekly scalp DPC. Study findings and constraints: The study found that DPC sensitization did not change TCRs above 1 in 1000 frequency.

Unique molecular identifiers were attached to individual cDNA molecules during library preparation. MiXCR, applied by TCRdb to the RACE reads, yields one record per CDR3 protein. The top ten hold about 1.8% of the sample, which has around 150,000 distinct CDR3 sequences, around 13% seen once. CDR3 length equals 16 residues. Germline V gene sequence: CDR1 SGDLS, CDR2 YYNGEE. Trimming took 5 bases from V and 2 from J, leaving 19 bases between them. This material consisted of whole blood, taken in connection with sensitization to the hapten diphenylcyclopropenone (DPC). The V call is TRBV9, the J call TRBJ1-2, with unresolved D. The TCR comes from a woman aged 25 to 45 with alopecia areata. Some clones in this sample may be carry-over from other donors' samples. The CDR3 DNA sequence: TGTGCCAGCAGTCTCGAAGAAGTAGGGAGAAACTATGGCTACACCTTC. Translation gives CASSLEEVGRNYGYTF.